Given below is one T cell receptor (beta chain) in context. What it binds is unknown. The CDR3 runs to 14 residues. Trimming cost V 3 bases and J 3 bases, with 12 bases left between them. Germline CDR1 and CDR2: SGHRS and YFSETQ. This entry is derived from a study of shared clonotypes between healthy human individuals. Assay execution proceeded at the deep level. Every subset's genomic DNA went evenly onto several immunoSEQ plates. The repertoire was sequenced with immunoSEQ multiplex PCR; TCRdb's copy has only in-frame clones and lacks some. The sample holds about 2.4 million clones; roughly 92% are singletons and the top ten take around 0.15%. Study-wide results and caveats: Clonotype sharing among the donors was expected to vary with sequencing depth.

Sequencing was done on a sample of naive CD4+ T cells sorted from blood. Described subset: CD45RA+ positively selected. The sequence was obtained from a man younger than 35 in good health. This chain connects TRBV5-1 to TRBJ2-5, with a possible D match to TRBD2 (6 bases). The CDR3 region is CASSSAGREETQYF. CDR3 DNA sequence: TGCGCCAGCAGCTCTGCGGGGCGGGAAGAGACCCAGTACTTC.